Below are 4 T cell receptor beta chains sequenced from a single sample in a study of beta chain features in type 1 diabetes. Every bit of the isolated RNA underwent reverse transcription, so sequencing read expressed TCRB transcripts. Data came from immunoSEQ multiplex PCR; TCRdb stores just in-frame clones and leaves some out. The sample has around 250,000 clones, 25% to 30% seen once. The sample was central memory CD4+ T cells from blood. Receptors were obtained from a man aged 25-40 years in good health.

This clone was detected ten times or more. J is TRBJ2-3 and V is TRBV10-3; possible D gene TRBD1, 5 bases. Trimming cost V 3 bases and J 2 bases, with 12 bases left between them. Germline lookup yields CDR1 ENHRY and CDR2 SYGVKD. The CDR3 contains 15 residues. The CDR3 nucleotides read TGTGCCATCAGTGATTCGGGCAGGGTCACAGATACGCAGTATTTT. This sequence encodes CAISDSGRVTDTQYF.

This clone was picked up a small number of times. This chain connects TRBV29-1 to TRBJ2-7, with D perhaps matching TRBD1 or TRBD2 (6 bases each). V lost 7 bases and J lost 0, with 19 bases in between. CDR3 length: 15 amino acids. Germline-derived CDR1 and CDR2 are SQVTM and ANQGSEA. In nucleotides, the CDR3 is TGCAGCGCCCCAGGCCGGGGGCGCCCCTCCTACGAGCAGTACTTC. It yields the protein CSAPGRGRPSYEQYF.

The CDR3 loop is CASSSGGTGNHEQYF. DNA of the CDR3: TGTGCCAGCAGCTCGGGGGGGACAGGGAACCACGAGCAGTACTTC. This chain joins TRBV7-2 and TRBJ2-7; tentative D call: TRBD1 (9 bases). Trimming removed 4 bases from V and 5 bases from J, with 18 bases in between. The CDR3 totals 15 residues. The germline CDR1 and CDR2 sequences are SGHTA and FQGNSA.

This clone was recorded many times. The chain combines TRBV4-2 with TRBJ2-3; D unclear. The CDR3 runs 12 residues. Germline CDR1 reads LGHNA; CDR2 reads YNFKEQ. V was clipped by 8 bases and J by 3 bases, with 9 bases between them. The CDR3, as DNA: TGTGCCAGCGAGTCGAGTACAGATACGCAGTATTTT. Its translation is CASESSTDTQYF.